Described below is a single T cell receptor (beta chain) sequence and its context. Germline values: CDR1 MNHNY, CDR2 SVGAGI (reference sequence). There are 15 residues in the CDR3. The V gene end was trimmed by 6 bases and the J gene end by 2 bases; junction bases not matched to a gene: 9. This entry is derived from a study of T cell changes during pregnancy in multiple sclerosis. Only in-frame clones appear in the TCRdb table, and some are missing; sequencing was by immunoSEQ multiplex PCR. This table has some 57,000 clones, roughly nine tenths appearing once. The chain couples TRBV6-6 to TRBJ1-2, with TRBD1 matching 7 bases. The sample in question was CD4+ T cells from peripheral blood mononuclear cells, obtained in the first trimester of pregnancy. The TCR originated in a female donor with multiple sclerosis, enrolled in a pregnancy study. The CDR3 nucleotides are TGTGCCAGCAGGCCAGGTTTACAGGGGAACTATGGCTACACCTTC. Translating gives CASRPGLQGNYGYTF.